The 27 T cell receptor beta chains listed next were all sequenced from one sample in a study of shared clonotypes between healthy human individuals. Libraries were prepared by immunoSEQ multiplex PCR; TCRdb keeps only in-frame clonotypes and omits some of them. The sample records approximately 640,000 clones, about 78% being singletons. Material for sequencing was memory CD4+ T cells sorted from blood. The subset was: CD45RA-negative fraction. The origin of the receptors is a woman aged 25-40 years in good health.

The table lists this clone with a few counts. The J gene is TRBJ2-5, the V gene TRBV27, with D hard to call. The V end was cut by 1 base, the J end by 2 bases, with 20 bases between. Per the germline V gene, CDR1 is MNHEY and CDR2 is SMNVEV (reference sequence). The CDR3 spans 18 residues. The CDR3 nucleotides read TGTGCCAGCAGTTTATTACCCGCCGGAACACCACTACAAGAGACCCAGTACTTC. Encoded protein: CASSLLPAGTPLQETQYF.

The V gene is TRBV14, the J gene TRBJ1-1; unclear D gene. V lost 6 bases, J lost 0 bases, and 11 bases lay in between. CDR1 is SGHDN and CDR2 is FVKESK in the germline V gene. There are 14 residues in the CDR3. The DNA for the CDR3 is TGTGCCAGCAGTCCTCAGAACATGAACACTGAAGCTTTCTTT. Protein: CASSPQNMNTEAFF. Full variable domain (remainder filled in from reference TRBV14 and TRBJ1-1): EAGVTQFPSHSVIEKGQTVTLRCDPISGHDNLYWYRRVMGKEIKFLLHFVKESKQDESGMPNNRFLAERTGGTYSTLKVQPAELEDSGVYFCASSPQNMNTEAFFGQGTRLTVV.

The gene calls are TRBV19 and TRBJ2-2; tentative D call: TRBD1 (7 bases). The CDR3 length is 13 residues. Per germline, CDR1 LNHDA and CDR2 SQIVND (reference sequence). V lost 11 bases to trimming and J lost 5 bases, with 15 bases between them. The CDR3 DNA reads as TGTGCCGCGCACCCAGGGGGGACCGGGGAGCTGTTTTTT. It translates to CAAHPGGTGELFF.

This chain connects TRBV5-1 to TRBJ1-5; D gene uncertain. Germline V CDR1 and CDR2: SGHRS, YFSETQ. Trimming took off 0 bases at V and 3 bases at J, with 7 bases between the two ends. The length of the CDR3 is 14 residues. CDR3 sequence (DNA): TGCGCCAGCAGCTTGGGGGGAAACAATCAGCCCCAGCATTTT. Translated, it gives CASSLGGNNQPQHF.

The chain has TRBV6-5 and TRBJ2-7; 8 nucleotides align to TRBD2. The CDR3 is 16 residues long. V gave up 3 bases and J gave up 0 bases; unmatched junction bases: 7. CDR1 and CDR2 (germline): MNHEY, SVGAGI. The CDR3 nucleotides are TGTGCCAGCAGTTATCAGACTAGCGCGAGCTCCTACGAGCAGTACTTC. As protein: CASSYQTSASSYEQYF.

The chain's CDR3 is CASSVLPGSSNQPQHF. The CDR3 bases are TGTGCCAGCAGCGTGCTTCCAGGGTCCAGCAATCAGCCCCAGCATTTT. The rearrangement joins TRBV7-8 to TRBJ1-5; D possibly corresponds to TRBD1 (5 bases). This CDR3 region has 16 residues. The V and J ends lost 5 bases and 1 base respectively, with 15 bases between them. Germline V gene data show CDR1 as SGHVS and CDR2 as FQNEAQ.

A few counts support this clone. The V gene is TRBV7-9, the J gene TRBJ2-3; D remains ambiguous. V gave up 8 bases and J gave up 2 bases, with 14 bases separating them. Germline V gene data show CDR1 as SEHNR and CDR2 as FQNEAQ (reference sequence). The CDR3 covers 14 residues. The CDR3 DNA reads TGTGCCAGCTCACTCACGTCGCCCACAGATACGCAGTATTTT. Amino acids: CASSLTSPTDTQYF.

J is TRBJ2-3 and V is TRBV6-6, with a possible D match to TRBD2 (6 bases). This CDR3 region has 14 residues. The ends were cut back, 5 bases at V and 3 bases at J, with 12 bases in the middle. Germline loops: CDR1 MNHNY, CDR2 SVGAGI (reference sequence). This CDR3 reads CASSRDWLTDTQYF. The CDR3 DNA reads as TGTGCCAGCAGTCGGGACTGGCTAACAGATACGCAGTATTTT.

The CDR3 region is CASSPSTGGSSYEQYF. CDR3 DNA sequence: TGTGCCAGCAGCCCTAGTACAGGGGGCAGTAGCTACGAGCAGTACTTC. The genes are TRBV4-2 and TRBJ2-7; 9 nucleotides match TRBD1. CDR3 length equals 16 residues. Germline values: CDR1 LGHNA, CDR2 YNFKEQ. The V and J ends lost 4 bases and 3 bases, in that order; junction bases with no gene match: 10.

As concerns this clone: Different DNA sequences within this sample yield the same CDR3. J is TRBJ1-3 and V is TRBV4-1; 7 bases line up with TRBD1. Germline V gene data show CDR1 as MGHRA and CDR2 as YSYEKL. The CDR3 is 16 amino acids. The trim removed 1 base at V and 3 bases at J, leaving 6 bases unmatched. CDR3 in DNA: TGCGCCAGCAGCCAAGGACAGGGAGCAGGTGGAAACACCATATATTTT. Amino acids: CASSQGQGAGGNTIYF.

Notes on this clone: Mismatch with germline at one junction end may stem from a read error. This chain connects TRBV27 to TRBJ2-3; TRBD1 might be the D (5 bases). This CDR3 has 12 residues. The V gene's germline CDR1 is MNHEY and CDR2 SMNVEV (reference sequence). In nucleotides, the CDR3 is TGTGCCAGCAGCGGAAACACAGGTACGCAGTATTTT. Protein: CASSGNTGTQYF.

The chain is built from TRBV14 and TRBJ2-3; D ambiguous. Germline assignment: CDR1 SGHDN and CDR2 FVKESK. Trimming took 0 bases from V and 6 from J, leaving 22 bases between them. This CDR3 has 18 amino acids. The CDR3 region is CASSQDRFFRSKPDTQYF. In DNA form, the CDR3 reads TGTGCCAGCAGCCAAGATCGTTTCTTTAGATCAAAGCCCGATACGCAGTATTTT.

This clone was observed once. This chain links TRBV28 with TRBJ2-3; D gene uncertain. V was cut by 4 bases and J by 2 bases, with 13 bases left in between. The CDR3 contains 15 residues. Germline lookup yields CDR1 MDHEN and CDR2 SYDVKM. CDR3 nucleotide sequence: TGTGCCAGCAGTTCAGGTGGCAGAAACACAGATACGCAGTATTTT. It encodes CASSSGGRNTDTQYF.

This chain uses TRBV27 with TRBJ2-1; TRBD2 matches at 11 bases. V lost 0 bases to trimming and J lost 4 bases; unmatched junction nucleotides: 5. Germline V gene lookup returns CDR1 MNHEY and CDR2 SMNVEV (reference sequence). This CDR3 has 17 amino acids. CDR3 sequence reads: CASSLSLSGRVYNEQFF. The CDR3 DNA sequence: TGTGCCAGCAGTTTATCGCTTAGCGGGAGGGTATACAATGAGCAGTTCTTC.

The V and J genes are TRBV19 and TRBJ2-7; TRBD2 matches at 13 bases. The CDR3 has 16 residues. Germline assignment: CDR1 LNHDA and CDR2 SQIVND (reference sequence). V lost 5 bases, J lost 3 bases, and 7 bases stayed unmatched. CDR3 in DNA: TGTGCCAGTAGTCGTCCGGGACTAGCGGGAAACTACGAGCAGTACTTC. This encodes CASSRPGLAGNYEQYF.

CDR3 sequence: CASSSRLAGLSEQYF. In DNA form, the CDR3 reads TGTGCCAGCAGTTCCCGACTAGCTGGTCTTAGCGAGCAGTACTTC. The V gene is TRBV28, the J gene TRBJ2-5, with TRBD2 identical over 7 bases. The J call is doubtful: the DNA matches TRBJ2-7 better. Germline V CDR1 and CDR2: MDHEN, SYDVKM. The CDR3 contains 15 residues.

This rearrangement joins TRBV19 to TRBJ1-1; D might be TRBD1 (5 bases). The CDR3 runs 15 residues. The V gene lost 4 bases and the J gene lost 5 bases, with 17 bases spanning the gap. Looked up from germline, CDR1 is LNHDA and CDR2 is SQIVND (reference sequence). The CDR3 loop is CASSSTGLGWTEAFF. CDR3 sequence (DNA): TGTGCCAGTAGTAGCACGGGACTAGGTTGGACTGAAGCTTTCTTT.

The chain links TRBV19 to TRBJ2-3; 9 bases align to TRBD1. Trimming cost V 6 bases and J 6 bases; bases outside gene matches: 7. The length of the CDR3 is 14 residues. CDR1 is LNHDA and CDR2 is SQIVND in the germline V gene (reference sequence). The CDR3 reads CASSSGTGSDTQYF. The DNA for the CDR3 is TGTGCCAGTAGCTCCGGGACAGGGTCCGATACGCAGTATTTT.

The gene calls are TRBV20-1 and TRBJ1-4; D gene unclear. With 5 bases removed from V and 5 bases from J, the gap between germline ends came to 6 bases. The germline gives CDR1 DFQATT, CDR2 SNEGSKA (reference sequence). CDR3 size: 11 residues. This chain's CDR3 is CSAPENEKLFF. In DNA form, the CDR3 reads TGCAGTGCTCCAGAAAATGAAAAACTGTTTTTT.

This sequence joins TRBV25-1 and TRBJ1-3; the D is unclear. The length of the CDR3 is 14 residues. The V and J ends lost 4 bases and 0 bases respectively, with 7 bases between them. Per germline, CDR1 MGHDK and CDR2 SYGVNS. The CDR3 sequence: CASSGSSSGNTIYF. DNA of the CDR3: TGTGCCAGCAGTGGGTCCAGCTCTGGAAACACCATATATTTT.

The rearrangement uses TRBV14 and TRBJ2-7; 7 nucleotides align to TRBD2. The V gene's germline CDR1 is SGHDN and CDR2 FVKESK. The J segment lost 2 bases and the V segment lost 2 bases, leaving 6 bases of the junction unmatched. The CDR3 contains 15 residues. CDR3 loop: CASSQSLAVTYEQYF. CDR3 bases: TGTGCCAGCAGCCAATCTCTAGCGGTAACCTACGAGCAGTACTTC.

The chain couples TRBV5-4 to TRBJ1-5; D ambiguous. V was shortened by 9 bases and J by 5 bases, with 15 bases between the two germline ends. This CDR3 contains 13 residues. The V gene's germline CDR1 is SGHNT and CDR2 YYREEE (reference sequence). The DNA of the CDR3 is TGTGCCACTTTAACGAGGCCGGATCAGCCCCAGCATTTT. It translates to CATLTRPDQPQHF. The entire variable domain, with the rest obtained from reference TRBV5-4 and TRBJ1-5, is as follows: ETGVTQSPTHLIKTRGQQVTLRCSSQSGHNTVSWYQQALGQGPQFIFQYYREEENGRGNFPPRFSGLQFPNYSSELNVNALELDDSALYLCATLTRPDQPQHFGDGTRLSIL.

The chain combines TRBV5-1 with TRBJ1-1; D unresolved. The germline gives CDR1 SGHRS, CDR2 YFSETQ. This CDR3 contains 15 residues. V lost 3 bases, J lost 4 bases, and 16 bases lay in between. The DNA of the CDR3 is TGCGCCAGCAGCTACGACGACCCAGCGTTCACTGAAGCTTTCTTT. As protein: CASSYDDPAFTEAFF.

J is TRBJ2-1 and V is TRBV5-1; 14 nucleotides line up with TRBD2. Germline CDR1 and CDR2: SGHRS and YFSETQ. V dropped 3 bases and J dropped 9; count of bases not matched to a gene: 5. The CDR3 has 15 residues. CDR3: CASSSGTSGRGEQFF. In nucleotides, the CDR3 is TGCGCCAGCAGCTCCGGGACTAGCGGGAGAGGTGAGCAGTTCTTC.

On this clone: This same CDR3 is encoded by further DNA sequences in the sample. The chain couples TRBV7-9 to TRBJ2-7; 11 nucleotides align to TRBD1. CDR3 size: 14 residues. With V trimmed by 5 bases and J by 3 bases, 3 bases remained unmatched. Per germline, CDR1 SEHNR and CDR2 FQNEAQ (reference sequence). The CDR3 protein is CASSPGTGGYEQYF. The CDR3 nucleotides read TGTGCCAGCAGCCCCGGGACAGGGGGCTACGAGCAGTACTTC.

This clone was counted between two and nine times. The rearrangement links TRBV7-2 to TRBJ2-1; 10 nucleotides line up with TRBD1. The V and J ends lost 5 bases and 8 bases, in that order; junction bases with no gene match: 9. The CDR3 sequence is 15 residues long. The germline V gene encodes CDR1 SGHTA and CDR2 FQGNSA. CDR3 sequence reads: CASSRDRGLSDEQFF. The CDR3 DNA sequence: TGTGCCAGCAGCCGGGACAGGGGCTTATCGGATGAGCAGTTCTTC.

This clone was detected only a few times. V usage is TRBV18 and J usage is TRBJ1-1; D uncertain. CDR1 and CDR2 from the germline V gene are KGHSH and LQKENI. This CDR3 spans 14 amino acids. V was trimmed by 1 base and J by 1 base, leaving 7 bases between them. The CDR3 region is CASSPLRENTEAFF. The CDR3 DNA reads TGTGCCAGCTCACCACTAAGAGAGAACACTGAAGCTTTCTTT.